The 3 T cell receptor gamma chains in this list originate from one sample, sequenced in a study of gamma delta lymphoproliferative disorders and STAT genes. Sequencing used genomic DNA taken from PBMCs of patients and controls. TCRdb redid clone calling on the multiplex PCR reads using CATT. The sample lists about a thousand gamma-chain clones, over 25% occurring once. Sequenced input: blood. Source of these receptors: a human donor in good health.

This sequence joins TRGV8 and TRGJP1. Germline matching of the DNA provided the J gene here, since TCRdb leaves it blank. Germline lookup yields CDR1 VENAVY and CDR2 YDSYNSRV. This CDR3 has 15 residues. V lost 1 base to trimming and J lost 3 bases; unmatched junction nucleotides: 5. The CDR3, as DNA: TGTGCCACCTGGGATAGAAGGGCCACTGGTTGGTTCAAGATATTT. Residues: CATWDRRATGWFKIF.

Within the sample, this clone is medium-sized. Other DNA sequences in the same sample also yield this CDR3. This sequence joins TRGV4 and TRGJ1 or TRGJ2. TCRdb is silent on the J gene; assignment here came from matching the DNA to germline. Germline CDR1 reads EGSTGY; CDR2 reads YDSYTSSV. V lost 1 base to trimming and J lost 3 bases; unmatched junction nucleotides: 3. CDR3 length: 13 amino acids. The chain's CDR3 is CATWDGLYYKKLF. DNA of the CDR3: TGTGCCACCTGGGATGGTCTTTATTATAAGAAACTCTTT.

By sample share, this clone is large. A V gene of TRGV2 was called, but no J gene was assigned. The CDR3 is made up of 12 amino acids. Per germline, CDR1 EGSNGY and CDR2 YDSYNSKV. The CDR3 DNA is TGTGCCACCTGGGACGGGCGCCCTTCACGACTCTTT. It codes for CATWDGRPSRLF.